This paragraph reports one T cell receptor (beta chain). These data belong to a study of blood T cell repertoires in COVID-19. Per germline, CDR1 SQVTM and CDR2 ANQGSEA. The CDR3 runs 15 residues. V dropped 2 bases and J dropped 0 bases, with 12 bases sitting between them. Only in-frame clones appear in the TCRdb table, and some are missing; sequencing was by immunoSEQ multiplex PCR. The sample comprises about 50,000 clones, about 85% of which are singletons, and roughly 6.7% rests with the top ten. The sample comprised peripheral blood. This receptor was identified in a man in his sixties with acute or convalescent COVID-19. The chain carries TRBV29-1 and TRBJ2-3; D may be TRBD2 (5 bases). The CDR3 DNA reads TGCAGCGTTGAACCCAGGCGGACTAGCACAGATACGCAGTATTTT. Translated: CSVEPRRTSTDTQYF.